The sequence of this T cell receptor (beta chain) was determined in a study of T cells after yellow fever vaccination. Overall study: Low-cell-number fractions underwent preparation using SMART-Seq v4 Ultra Low Input.

V shed 1 base and J shed 5 bases, with 9 bases lying between them. Germline-derived CDR1 and CDR2 are DFQATT and SNEGSKA (reference sequence). The CDR3 has 13 amino acids. TCRdb independently ran MiXCR on the 5' RACE reads; one entry per CDR3 protein. The data show around 610,000 distinct CDR3 sequences, about 13% seen once. Regarding this clonotype: What it binds is not known.

General study findings and limits: Repertoires sorted by FACS could include abundant clonotypes that are contaminants from the bulk population.

The receptor was derived from a man aged 25-40 years who received the YFV17D yellow fever vaccine. This chain uses TRBV20-1 with TRBJ2-1; weak D call: TRBD2 (6 bases). This specimen consisted of PBMCs, obtained on the day of the yellow fever booster vaccination. CDR3: CSARVGLNNEQFF. The DNA for the CDR3 is TGCAGTGCTAGAGTGGGACTTAACAATGAGCAGTTCTTC.